This T cell receptor beta chain derives from a study of tumor and adjacent non-tumor tissue in lung cancer. The CDR3 contains 15 residues. The germline gives CDR1 MNHNY, CDR2 SVGAGI (reference sequence). RNA was extracted from bulk tissue without any cell sorting. The normal lung tissue was taken more than 3 cm from the tumor edge. Three rounds of nested PCR, following a modified ARM-PCR protocol, produced the TCRbeta library. TCRdb re-analysed the multiplex PCR reads in MiXCR, keeping a single row per CDR3 protein. The repertoire holds fewer than 100,000 distinct CDR3 sequences, with approximately 81% as singletons. This clonotype was seen once. One end of the junction is discordant with germline, which a read error may explain.

The source material was distant non-tumor lung tissue. This sequence was found in a man aged 60 to 69 with non-small cell lung cancer. V usage is TRBV6-6 and J usage is TRBJ2-1; TRBD1 matches at 7 bases. CDR3 DNA: TGTGTCAGCAGTTGGGGCAGGGGGACCTACAATGAGCAGTTCTTC. It yields the protein CVSSWGRGTYNEQFF.